Below, one T cell receptor (beta chain) is given with its context. This sample is part of a study of blood T cell repertoires in COVID-19. Study-level background: From the United States, Italy and Spain came samples of acute and convalescent COVID-19. In each case, the material was cDNA or gDNA derived from T cells, B-cell-depleted T cells, or PBMCs.

Trimming took 6 bases from V and 3 from J; bases not matched to a gene: 4. The CDR3 consists of 14 residues. Germline values: CDR1 MDHEN, CDR2 SYDVKM. In the authors' methods: Reference gene primer amplification gave nucleated cell count estimates. Libraries were prepared by immunoSEQ multiplex PCR; TCRdb keeps only in-frame clonotypes and omits some of them. D and trimming were read from the DNA, whereas the V and J calls and clone size are those reported in that table. The data show 350,000 to 450,000 clones, around 84% seen once. The chain recombines TRBV28 with TRBJ1-4, with 7 bases aligning to TRBD1. The sequenced sample consisted of peripheral blood. This TCR derives from a young woman with acute or convalescent COVID-19. CDR3 in amino acids: CASRPGGPNEKLFF. DNA for the CDR3: TGTGCCAGCAGGCCAGGGGGACCTAATGAAAAACTGTTTTTT.